This entry concerns a single T cell receptor beta chain. Its antigen is undetermined. Clones were read by immunoSEQ multiplex PCR, and TCRdb kept only the in-frame ones, dropping some. The repertoire includes 200,000 or so clones, about 93% of them detected once, and around 1% sits in the top ten. The data stem from a study of T cell responses to AZD1222 COVID-19 vaccine. Broader study findings: No day 14 peak samples; only post-peak repertoires were characterized. Unmutated regions of variants are reportedly targeted by nearly half of spike-specific TCRs.

The clonotype originates from an adult who received the AZD1222 COVID-19 vaccine. The material was peripheral blood, obtained 28 days after the second AZD1222 dose.

CDR3 bases: TGTGCCAGCAAGTTGCGGGGGAACACCGGGGAGCTGTTTTTT. This gives the protein CASKLRGNTGELFF. The V and J genes are TRBV6-4 and TRBJ2-2; weak D call: TRBD2 (6 bases). The CDR3 has 14 amino acids. Germline CDR1 is MRHNA and CDR2 is SNTAGT. Trimming cost V 7 bases and J 1 base, with 10 bases left between them.